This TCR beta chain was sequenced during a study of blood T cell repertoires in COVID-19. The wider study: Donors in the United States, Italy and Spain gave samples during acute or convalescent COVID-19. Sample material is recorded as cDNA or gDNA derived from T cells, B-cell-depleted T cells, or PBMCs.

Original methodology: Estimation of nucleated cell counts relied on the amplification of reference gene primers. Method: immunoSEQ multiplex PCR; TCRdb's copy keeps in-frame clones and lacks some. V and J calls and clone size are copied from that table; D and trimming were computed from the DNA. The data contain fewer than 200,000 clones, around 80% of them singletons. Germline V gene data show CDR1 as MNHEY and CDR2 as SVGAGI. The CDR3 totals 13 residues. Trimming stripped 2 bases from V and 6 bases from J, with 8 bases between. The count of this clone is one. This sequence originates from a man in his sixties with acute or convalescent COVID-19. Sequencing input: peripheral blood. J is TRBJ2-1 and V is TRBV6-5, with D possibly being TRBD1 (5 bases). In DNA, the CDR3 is TGTGCCAGCAGTTACGCCAGGGCCAATGAGCAGTTCTTC. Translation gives CASSYARANEQFF.